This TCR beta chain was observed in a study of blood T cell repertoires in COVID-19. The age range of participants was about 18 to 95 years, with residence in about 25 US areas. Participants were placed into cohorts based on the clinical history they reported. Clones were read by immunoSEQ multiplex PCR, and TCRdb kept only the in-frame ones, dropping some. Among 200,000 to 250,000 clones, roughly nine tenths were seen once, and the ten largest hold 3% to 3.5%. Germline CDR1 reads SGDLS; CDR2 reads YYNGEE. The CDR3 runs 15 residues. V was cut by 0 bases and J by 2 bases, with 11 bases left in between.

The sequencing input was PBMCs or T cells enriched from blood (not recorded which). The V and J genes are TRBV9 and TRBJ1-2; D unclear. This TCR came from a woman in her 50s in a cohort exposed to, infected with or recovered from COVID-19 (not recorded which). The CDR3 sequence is CASSVAGGQNYGYTF. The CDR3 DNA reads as TGTGCCAGCAGCGTAGCGGGAGGGCAAAACTATGGCTACACCTTC.